Below, 11 T cell receptor beta chains from the same sample are listed, as sequenced in a study of T cells in localized non-small cell lung cancer. This table comes from immunoSEQ multiplex PCR, and its TCRdb copy is limited to in-frame clones, with some not included. The data hold approximately 13,000 clones, with approximately 89% observed a single time. The material was peripheral blood mononuclear cells, obtained before any cancer treatment. Source of these receptors: a man aged 35 to 70 with stage III lung adenocarcinoma.

The chain has TRBV5-4 and TRBJ2-5; maybe TRBD1 (5 bases). V lost 0 bases and J lost 2, with 11 bases in between. This CDR3 spans 15 amino acids. Germline V gene sequence: CDR1 SGHNT, CDR2 YYREEE (reference sequence). The DNA for the CDR3 is TGTGCCAGCAGCTTGGCTGGAAGGGGACAAGAGACCCAGTACTTC. Translating gives CASSLAGRGQETQYF. The full variable domain, completed using reference TRBV5-4 and TRBJ2-5, is ETGVTQSPTHLIKTRGQQVTLRCSSQSGHNTVSWYQQALGQGPQFIFQYYREEENGRGNFPPRFSGLQFPNYSSELNVNALELDDSALYLCASSLAGRGQETQYFGPGTRLLVL.

This clone showed up just once. J is TRBJ2-7 and V is TRBV28; D remains unclear. The CDR3 is 12 amino acids. The germline V gene encodes CDR1 MDHEN and CDR2 SYDVKM. Trimming took off 4 bases at V and 0 bases at J, with 4 bases between the two ends. The CDR3 DNA sequence: TGTGCCAGCAGTTCCCTCTCCTACGAGCAGTACTTC. This translates into CASSSLSYEQYF. Filled out from reference TRBV28 and TRBJ2-7, the complete variable domain reads DVKVTQSSRYLVKRTGEKVFLECVQDMDHENMFWYRQDPGLGLRLIYFSYDVKMKEKGDIPEGYSVSREKKERFSLILESASTNQTSMYLCASSSLSYEQYFGPGTRLTVT.

The chain employs TRBV6-5 and TRBJ2-7; tentatively, D is TRBD1 or TRBD2 (5 bases each). This CDR3 region has 16 residues. Germline values: CDR1 MNHEY, CDR2 SVGAGI. Trimming shortened V by 2 bases and J by 0 bases, and 14 bases separated the two germline ends. CDR3 residues: CASSYRVGASSYEQYF. The CDR3 DNA follows: TGTGCCAGCAGTTACAGGGTCGGGGCTAGCTCCTACGAGCAGTACTTC.

This chain joins TRBV7-2 and TRBJ2-5; no definite D call. V was shortened by 1 base and J by 1 base, with 10 bases between the two germline ends. The CDR3 extends over 15 amino acids. Germline CDR1 and CDR2: SGHTA and FQGNSA. As DNA, the CDR3 is TGTGCCAGCAGCTTAGTTGGCAGGTCCCAAGAGACCCAGTACTTC. It encodes CASSLVGRSQETQYF.

The chain employs TRBV28 and TRBJ1-5; D not certain. In germline, CDR1 is MDHEN, CDR2 SYDVKM. Trimming pared 5 bases from V and 0 bases from J, leaving 11 bases between. The CDR3 has 15 residues. The CDR3 nucleotides read TGTGCCAGCAGTCAACGGACGGGTAGCAATCAGCCCCAGCATTTT. Translated, it gives CASSQRTGSNQPQHF. The variable domain in full, with the rest retrieved from reference TRBV28 and TRBJ1-5, is DVKVTQSSRYLVKRTGEKVFLECVQDMDHENMFWYRQDPGLGLRLIYFSYDVKMKEKGDIPEGYSVSREKKERFSLILESASTNQTSMYLCASSQRTGSNQPQHFGDGTRLSIL.

V gene TRBV27 combines with J gene TRBJ1-5; D gene ambiguous. In germline, CDR1 is MNHEY, CDR2 SMNVEV (reference sequence). The germline V and J ends were trimmed by 10 bases and 3 bases, with 16 bases remaining between them. This CDR3 spans 14 amino acids. The CDR3 DNA sequence: TGTGCCACCCGAAACGGAGGGAACAATCAGCCCCAGCATTTT. The encoded protein is CATRNGGNNQPQHF.

The V gene is TRBV7-8, the J gene TRBJ2-1; TRBD2 is a possible D gene (5 bases). Per germline, CDR1 SGHVS and CDR2 FQNEAQ. Trimming cost V 1 base and J 6 bases, with 10 bases left between them. The CDR3 spans 14 residues. CDR3 DNA: TGTGCCAGCAGCTTAGTCTCTAGCTCCAATGAGCAGTTCTTC. Protein product: CASSLVSSSNEQFF.

The chain couples TRBV18 to TRBJ2-7, with 14 bases aligning to TRBD2. This CDR3 spans 17 amino acids. Germline loops: CDR1 KGHSH, CDR2 LQKENI. J was trimmed by 0 bases and V by 6 bases; bases with no gene match: 7. CDR3 amino acids: CASSLSGTSGSSYEQYF. CDR3 nucleotides: TGTGCCAGCTCCCTCTCCGGGACTAGCGGGAGCTCCTACGAGCAGTACTTC.

The chain carries TRBV2 and TRBJ1-5; perhaps TRBD1 as D (5 bases). Germline V gene lookup returns CDR1 SNHLY and CDR2 FYNNEI. Trimming pared 8 bases from V and 0 bases from J, leaving 17 bases between. This CDR3 is built from 16 residues. CDR3 in amino acids: CASRETVSISNQPQHF. Here the CDR3 DNA reads TGTGCCAGCCGGGAGACAGTTTCTATTAGCAATCAGCCCCAGCATTTT.

The chain uses TRBV2 and TRBJ2-7, with a possible D match to TRBD1 (5 bases). There are 15 residues in the CDR3. With 1 base removed from V and 3 bases from J, the gap between germline ends came to 13 bases. The germline gives CDR1 SNHLY, CDR2 FYNNEI. The CDR3 DNA follows: TGTGCCAGCAGTGAAGTTTGGGGCCGGCACTACGAGCAGTACTTC. It is translated as CASSEVWGRHYEQYF.

The genes are TRBV7-9 and TRBJ2-5, with D uncertain. The V and J ends lost 1 base and 1 base respectively, with 7 bases between them. The CDR3 contains 14 residues. CDR1 and CDR2 from the germline V gene are SEHNR and FQNEAQ (reference sequence). CDR3 amino acids: CASSLEGIQETQYF. The DNA of the CDR3 is TGTGCCAGCAGCTTAGAGGGTATCCAAGAGACCCAGTACTTC.